Sequencing of this T cell receptor beta chain was carried out in a study of cytomegalovirus exposure and HLA in healthy donors. Study outcomes and limitations: Relative to the approximately 660-donor mean, N-insertions were reportedly fewer in an Asian-associated ancestry cluster in a later analysis. Accurate prediction of most subjects' HLA-A and HLA-B alleles from TCR beta sequences was reported.

Whereas donors were nominally healthy upon sampling, unrecorded immune exposures were probable. A remark on this clone: Its antigen is unknown.

The PCR made use of 60 Vbeta and 13 Jbeta primers. Measured with immunoSEQ multiplex PCR; TCRdb has only the in-frame clones, and not every one. The sample lists more than 90,000 clones, approximately 64% seen once, with about 5.4% in the top ten. CDR1 and CDR2 (germline): SEHNR, FQNEAQ (reference sequence). Deletions cut 4 bases from V and 4 bases from J, with 14 bases between. This CDR3 is built from 16 residues. This clonotype originated in a boy under 18 in good health and CMV-seropositive. The sequencing sample was made of PBMCs. J is TRBJ2-6 and V is TRBV7-9; D possibly corresponds to TRBD1 (6 bases). CDR3 region: CASSSLTGAGANVLTF. The CDR3 nucleotides are TGTGCCAGCAGCTCCCTGACAGGTGCCGGGGCCAACGTCCTGACTTTC.